One sample yielded the 14 T cell receptor beta chains listed below, sequenced in a study of blood T cell repertoires in COVID-19 (dated by TCRdb to between 2020 and 2021). The library was made by the immunoSEQ multiplex PCR assay. TCRdb retrieved this table from immuneACCESS and kept in-frame rearrangements only. Not all clones are present; in checked studies, unresolved V genes account for under half, and no reason is known for the remainder. The sample table contains 85,000 to 90,000 clones; only one count was recorded for roughly 87% of them. The ten most abundant clones make up 5% to 6.5% of the sample. The sequenced material came from peripheral blood. These receptors were collected from a woman of 80 years or more with active COVID-19.

The rearrangement joins TRBV2 to TRBJ2-1, with D perhaps TRBD1 (6 bases). The CDR3 consists of 15 residues. The V and J ends lost 1 base and 7 bases respectively, with 14 bases between them. Germline CDR1 and CDR2: SNHLY and FYNNEI. Here the CDR3 reads CASSEGTVSGNEQFF. The CDR3 DNA follows: TGTGCCAGCAGTGAAGGGACAGTCTCCGGGAATGAGCAGTTCTTC.

The V call is TRBV6-2 or TRBV6-3, the J call TRBJ1-5, with TRBD1 matching over 8 bases. The germline gives CDR1 MNHEY, CDR2 SVGEGT. The CDR3 extends over 17 amino acids. Trimming at V came to 4 bases and at J to 2 bases, leaving 10 bases not matched to a gene. The CDR3 protein is CASSSRTGSKGNQPQHF. DNA for the CDR3: TGTGCCAGCAGTTCCCGGACAGGGAGCAAGGGCAATCAGCCCCAGCATTTT.

The chain is built from TRBV12-3 or TRBV12-4 and TRBJ2-1; perhaps TRBD2 as D (5 bases). Trimming removed 5 bases at V and 0 bases at J, with 5 bases between. The length of the CDR3 is 13 residues. The CDR3 here is CASSGSSYNEQFF. For the CDR3, the DNA is TGTGCCAGCAGTGGGAGCTCCTACAATGAGCAGTTCTTC.

V gene TRBV28 combines with J gene TRBJ2-3; D is ambiguous. The V and J ends lost 6 bases and 3 bases respectively, with 10 bases between them. CDR1 is MDHEN and CDR2 is SYDVKM in the germline V gene. The CDR3 is made up of 13 amino acids. CDR3 nucleotide sequence: TGTGCCAGCAGAAAGAGATCGACAGATACGCAGTATTTT. Protein product: CASRKRSTDTQYF.

V and J are TRBV28 and TRBJ2-7, with 8 nucleotides matching TRBD2. Germline-derived CDR1 and CDR2 are MDHEN and SYDVKM. V was pared by 10 bases and J by 0 bases, with 8 bases of the junction left unmatched. CDR3 length: 14 amino acids. CDR3 residues: CATGLAGNSYEQYF. CDR3 coding DNA: TGTGCCACCGGCCTAGCGGGTAACTCCTACGAGCAGTACTTC.

CDR3 loop: CASSLGRVFNQPQHF. The CDR3 DNA reads TGTGCCAGCAGTTTGGGCAGGGTTTTCAATCAGCCCCAGCATTTT. The chain uses TRBV28 and TRBJ1-5, with D possibly being TRBD1 (5 bases). The CDR3 loop spans 15 amino acids. V lost 3 bases and J 3 bases, leaving 12 bases between the germline ends. The germline V gene has CDR1 MDHEN and CDR2 SYDVKM.

CDR3 protein: CASSLMGGTEAFF. The CDR3 DNA reads TGTGCCAGCAGTTTAATGGGGGGCACTGAAGCTTTCTTT. The chain uses TRBV12-3 or TRBV12-4 and TRBJ1-1, with D maybe TRBD1 (5 bases). Trimming removed 2 bases at V and 4 bases at J, with 8 bases between. The CDR3 sequence is 13 residues long.

V is TRBV10-3 and J is TRBJ2-7; 7 positions agree with TRBD1. CDR3 length: 14 residues. Trimming cost V 0 bases and J 3 bases; bases outside gene matches: 2. CDR1 is ENHRY, CDR2 SYGVKD, per germline. CDR3 protein: CAISESTGNYEQYF. CDR3 nucleotide sequence: TGTGCCATCAGTGAGTCGACAGGGAACTACGAGCAGTACTTC.

V and J are TRBV7-2 and TRBJ1-2; TRBD1 might be the D (5 bases). The ends were cut back, 4 bases at V and 8 bases at J, with 14 bases in the middle. The CDR3 has 13 residues. Germline V lookup: CDR1 SGHTA, CDR2 FQGNSA. In DNA, the CDR3 is TGTGCCAGCAGCTCCCGGGGGTTGGGAGGCTACACCTTC. Amino acids: CASSSRGLGGYTF.

This clone was picked up one time. The chain has TRBV9 and TRBJ1-1, with 7 positions matching TRBD1. This CDR3 has 14 amino acids. CDR1 is SGDLS, CDR2 YYNGEE, per germline. V trimming: 0 bases; J trimming: 5 bases; junction bases outside the gene matches: 4. The CDR3 here is CASSVGGGETEAFF. Here the CDR3 DNA reads TGTGCCAGCAGCGTAGGAGGGGGCGAGACTGAAGCTTTCTTT.

V is TRBV5-6 and J is TRBJ2-3; D possibly corresponds to TRBD2 (6 bases). Germline lookup yields CDR1 SGHDT and CDR2 YYEEEE. V was shortened by 1 base and J by 1 base, with 13 bases between the two germline ends. The CDR3 has 16 residues. CDR3 loop: CASSLNLGGGTDTQYF. DNA of the CDR3: TGTGCCAGCAGCTTGAATCTCGGCGGGGGCACAGATACGCAGTATTTT. Together with reference TRBV5-6 and TRBJ2-3, the CDR3 gives the full variable domain: DAGVTQSPTHLIKTRGQQVTLRCSPKSGHDTVSWYQQALGQGPQFIFQYYEEEERQRGNFPDRFSGHQFPNYSSELNVNALLLGDSALYLCASSLNLGGGTDTQYFGPGTRLTVL.

The rearrangement joins TRBV10-3 to TRBJ1-5, with D tentatively TRBD1 (6 bases). This CDR3 region has 16 residues. CDR1 is ENHRY, CDR2 SYGVKD, per germline. Trimming shortened V by 0 bases and J by 2 bases, and 11 bases separated the two germline ends. The CDR3 protein is CAISESAGVGNQPQHF. In nucleotides, the CDR3 is TGTGCCATCAGTGAGTCGGCAGGGGTAGGCAATCAGCCCCAGCATTTT.

The CDR3 region is CASSYSGLAADTQYF. CDR3 in DNA: TGTGCCAGCAGTTATTCCGGACTAGCGGCTGATACGCAGTATTTT. The chain links TRBV6-2 or TRBV6-3 to TRBJ2-3; 10 bases are shared with TRBD2. Per germline, CDR1 MNHEY and CDR2 SVGEGT. V trimming: 3 bases; J trimming: 6 bases; junction bases outside the gene matches: 6. The CDR3 length is 15 residues.

J is TRBJ2-3 and V is TRBV5-4; the D call may be TRBD1 or TRBD2 (5 bases each). Germline values: CDR1 SGHNT, CDR2 YYREEE (reference sequence). This CDR3 has 14 residues. V lost 4 bases and J 4 bases, leaving 13 bases between the germline ends. CDR3 nucleotides: TGTGCCAGCAGCCTGGGACCGCGGGCAGATACGCAGTATTTT. Translating it yields CASSLGPRADTQYF.